Detailed here is one T cell receptor (beta chain). Its specificity is not known. The CDR3 loop spans 13 amino acids. The ends were cut back, 5 bases at V and 0 bases at J, with 5 bases in the middle. Germline V lookup: CDR1 SGHNT, CDR2 YYREEE (reference sequence). The sample is drawn from a study of graft-versus-host responses after intestinal transplantation. Overall study context: Anti-thymocyte globulin induction was given to all recipients, followed by tacrolimus and steroids for 2 to 4 years. Findings and limits, study-wide: Peak GvH clone levels in circulation were associated with early post-transplant HvG declines. The authors found GvH clones in recipient marrow, some appearing first in ileum or blood.

Here immunoSEQ multiplex PCR was the method, and the copy in TCRdb shows in-frame clones only, minus some. This sample yields about 120,000 clones, of which 90% are seen a single time; roughly 0.17% belongs to the top ten. This TCR was recovered from a human donor who received an intestinal transplant. Source: unstimulated CD4+ T cells sorted from spleen or lymph node cells, taken before intestinal transplant. This chain connects TRBV5-4 to TRBJ1-4; unclear D gene. CDR3 coding DNA: TGTGCCAGCAGTAGAGCAACTAATGAAAAACTGTTTTTT. Its protein product is CASSRATNEKLFF.